One and the same sample provided the 28 T cell receptor beta chains below, sequenced in a study of T-cell reconstitution after alpha-beta-depleted transplantation in children. A TCRbeta library incorporating unique molecular identifiers was prepared. TCRdb independently ran MiXCR on the PCR reads; one entry per CDR3 protein. The sample gives 540,000 or so distinct CDR3 sequences, about 23% of which show up once; 12% to 15% is in the top ten. This sample comprised PBMCs, mostly from graft donor cells, obtained 360 days after TCRalphabeta/CD19-depleted stem cell transplant. All receptors derive from a boy less than two years old who had a stem cell transplant for acute myeloid leukemia, so the T cells may come from the graft donor.

This clonotype has just a few counts. V is TRBV7-9 and J is TRBJ2-7; possibly TRBD1 for D (6 bases). Trimming cost V 6 bases and J 3 bases, with 15 bases left between them. Per the germline V gene, CDR1 is SEHNR and CDR2 is FQNEAQ (reference sequence). CDR3 length equals 14 residues. The CDR3 region has the DNA TGTGCCAGCAGTTCACTACAGGGCAGCTACGAGCAGTACGTC. Its protein product is CASSSLQGSYEQYV.

The V and J genes are TRBV20-1 and TRBJ1-1; D not certain. Germline CDR1 reads DFQATT; CDR2 reads SNEGSKA (reference sequence). V lost 0 bases, J lost 7 bases, and 6 bases lay in between. This CDR3 has 11 residues. The CDR3 spells CSAREYFEAFF. DNA for the CDR3: TGCAGTGCTAGAGAGTATTTTGAAGCTTTCTTT.

This clonotype has more than one count but fewer than ten. This rearrangement joins TRBV6-5 to TRBJ1-5; the D gene is possibly TRBD1 (6 bases). V shed 6 bases and J shed 2 bases, with 17 bases lying between them. The CDR3 covers 16 residues. The germline CDR1 and CDR2 sequences are MNHEY and SVGAGI. As DNA, the CDR3 is TGTGCCAGCAGGACCGGACAGATGAGGGGCAATCAGCCCCAGCATTTT. As protein: CASRTGQMRGNQPQHF.

This chain links TRBV4-1 with TRBJ1-2; no definite D call. The V and J ends lost 1 base and 4 bases respectively, with 10 bases between them. The CDR3 sequence is 14 residues long. The germline V gene encodes CDR1 MGHRA and CDR2 YSYEKL. CDR3 amino acids: CASSQGVGSYGYTF. Written as DNA, the CDR3 is TGCGCCAGCAGCCAAGGGGTCGGCAGCTATGGCTACACCTTC.

This clonotype was recorded a few times. The chain combines TRBV11-2 with TRBJ2-7; possibly TRBD2 for D (6 bases). This CDR3 spans 15 amino acids. The germline V gene encodes CDR1 SGHAT and CDR2 FQNNGV. V was trimmed by 0 bases and J by 4 bases, leaving 13 bases between them. This chain's CDR3 is CASSLEASEEYEQYV. DNA of the CDR3: TGTGCCAGCAGCTTAGAGGCTAGCGAGGAATACGAGCAGTACGTC.

This clonotype has at least ten counts. The chain has TRBV20-1 and TRBJ2-1; TRBD2 matches at 8 bases. J was trimmed by 0 bases and V by 4 bases; bases with no gene match: 11. Germline V gene sequence: CDR1 DFQATT, CDR2 SNEGSKA (reference sequence). This CDR3 has 17 amino acids. CDR3 sequence: CSAKGRASGSSYNEQFF. The CDR3 DNA is TGCAGTGCTAAGGGAAGGGCTAGCGGGTCCTCCTACAATGAGCAGTTCTTC.

The CDR3 protein is CASSPRQGGNTGELFF. CDR3 coding DNA: TGCGCCAGCAGCCCCAGACAGGGCGGGAACACCGGGGAGCTGTTTTTT. J is TRBJ2-2 and V is TRBV5-1, with TRBD1 matching 7 bases. CDR3 size: 16 residues. J lost 1 base, V lost 4 bases, and 7 bases had no gene match. From germline, CDR1 is SGHRS and CDR2 YFSETQ.

This clonotype has only a few counts. The chain employs TRBV20-1 and TRBJ2-2; D is uncertain. Looked up from germline, CDR1 is DFQATT and CDR2 is SNEGSKA (reference sequence). The CDR3 has 14 residues. The V end lost 4 bases, the J end lost 0 bases, and 9 bases lay between the germline ends. The CDR3 DNA reads TGCAGTGCTATAAATGCCGCGAACACCGGGGAGCTGTTTTTT. This sequence encodes CSAINAANTGELFF.

J is TRBJ2-1 and V is TRBV7-9, with 9 positions matching TRBD1. This CDR3 has 16 residues. Unmatched junction bases numbered 2, after V lost 1 base and J lost 1 base. Germline assignment: CDR1 SEHNR and CDR2 FQNEAQ (reference sequence). Here the CDR3 DNA reads TGTGCCAGCAGCTTAGTAGGGACAGGGTCCTACAATGAGCAGTTCTTC. This translates into CASSLVGTGSYNEQFF.

In its sample, this clonotype was seen a few times. Written as DNA, the CDR3 is TGTGCCAGCAGGAAGGACAGGTTACCCACCGGGGAGCTGTTTTTT. Translation: CASRKDRLPTGELFF. The gene calls are TRBV12-3 or TRBV12-4 and TRBJ2-2, with 7 bases that match TRBD1. V was clipped by 6 bases and J by 4 bases; unmatched bases: 8. The CDR3 runs to 15 residues.

V usage is TRBV12-3 or TRBV12-4 and J usage is TRBJ2-3; tentatively, D is TRBD2 (6 bases). The CDR3 is 16 residues long. Trimming pared 6 bases from V and 0 bases from J, leaving 16 bases between. This CDR3 reads CASRTDSGLSTDTQYF. As DNA, the CDR3 is TGTGCCAGCAGGACAGATAGCGGCCTTAGCACAGATACGCAGTATTTT.

On this clonotype: A much larger clone lies a single base off, so this may be a read error. The chain has TRBV12-3 or TRBV12-4 and TRBJ2-5; tentative D call: TRBD1 (5 bases). Trimming shortened V by 8 bases and J by 1 base, and 5 bases separated the two germline ends. The CDR3 is 11 residues long. CDR3 in amino acids: CASGAQETQYF. The CDR3 DNA reads as TGTGCCAGCGGGGCCCAAGAGACCCAGTACTTC.

V gene TRBV18 combines with J gene TRBJ2-5; the D is unclear. V was trimmed by 1 base and J by 3 bases, leaving 12 bases between them. Germline-derived CDR1 and CDR2 are KGHSH and LQKENI. This CDR3 has 15 amino acids. The CDR3 nucleotides read TGTGCCAGCTCACCACTCGGCCAGAGAAAAGAGACCCAGTACTTC. Translated: CASSPLGQRKETQYF. Together with reference TRBV18 and TRBJ2-5, the CDR3 gives the full variable domain: NAGVMQNPRHLVRRRGQEARLRCSPMKGHSHVYWYRQLPEEGLKFMVYLQKENIIDESGMPKERFSAEFPKEGPSILRIQQVVRGDSAAYFCASSPLGQRKETQYFGPGTRLLVL.

This clonotype showed up many times. The V gene is TRBV5-1, the J gene TRBJ1-1; D is undetermined. The CDR3 length is 14 residues. Germline V lookup: CDR1 SGHRS, CDR2 YFSETQ. V shed 0 bases and J shed 3 bases, with 9 bases lying between them. The CDR3 loop is CASSLAASDTEAFF. The CDR3, as DNA: TGCGCCAGCAGCTTGGCAGCCTCAGACACTGAAGCTTTCTTT. Together with reference TRBV5-1 and TRBJ1-1, the CDR3 gives the full variable domain: KAGVTQTPRYLIKTRGQQVTLSCSPISGHRSVSWYQQTPGQGLQFLFEYFSETQRNKGNFPGRFSGRQFSNSRSEMNVSTLELGDSALYLCASSLAASDTEAFFGQGTRLTVV.

This clonotype was counted a few times. This sequence joins TRBV20-1 and TRBJ2-7, with unresolved D. Trimming removed 1 base from V and 3 bases from J, with 7 bases in between. Germline V gene sequence: CDR1 DFQATT, CDR2 SNEGSKA (reference sequence). This CDR3 comprises 12 residues. The CDR3 is CSARGAFYEQYV. The CDR3 nucleotides read TGCAGTGCTAGAGGGGCTTTCTACGAGCAGTACGTC.

The chain carries TRBV5-6 and TRBJ2-1; 10 bases map to TRBD1. The CDR3 extends over 15 amino acids. With 4 bases clipped from V and 9 bases from J, the junction kept 10 bases outside the gene matches. The germline gives CDR1 SGHDT, CDR2 YYEEEE. The CDR3: CASSLRDRGHIEQFF. CDR3 nucleotide sequence: TGTGCCAGCAGCCTCCGGGACAGGGGTCACATTGAGCAGTTCTTC.

This clonotype was observed many times. Its ends do not fully match the called genes, so a read error is possible. The rearrangement joins TRBV5-1 to TRBJ2-1, with D possibly being TRBD1 or TRBD2 (6 bases each). CDR1 is SGHRS and CDR2 is YFSETQ in the germline V gene. The CDR3 sequence is 14 residues long. The CDR3: CASSLGGPYNEQFF. In nucleotides, the CDR3 is TGTGCCAGCAGCTTAGGGGGGCCCTACAATGAGCAGTTCTTC.

This clonotype has only a few counts. The chain links TRBV6-6 to TRBJ1-2; D call uncertain. The CDR3 has 13 residues. Germline V lookup: CDR1 MNHNY, CDR2 SVGAGI (reference sequence). Deletions cut 4 bases from V and 6 bases from J, with 12 bases between. DNA of the CDR3: TGTGCCAGCAGTTCCCCCGAGAAGGATGGCTACACCTTC. Encoded protein: CASSSPEKDGYTF.

The chain links TRBV7-8 to TRBJ2-7; TRBD2 matches 8 bases. Looked up from germline, CDR1 is SGHVS and CDR2 is FQNEAQ. V gave up 6 bases and J gave up 5 bases; unmatched junction bases: 9. The CDR3 covers 14 residues. The DNA of the CDR3 is TGTGCCAGCAGGGGCGGGGGGCATAGCGACGAGCAGTACGTC. This gives the protein CASRGGGHSDEQYV.

There are a few counts of this clonotype. The V call is TRBV24-1, the J call TRBJ2-2; TRBD1 is a possible D gene (5 bases). This CDR3 contains 14 residues. V lost 5 bases, J lost 1 base, and 7 bases lay in between. The germline gives CDR1 KGHDR, CDR2 SFDVKD. As DNA, the CDR3 is TGTGCCACCAGTGCTACAGGGAACACCGGGGAGCTGTTTTTT. Protein sequence: CATSATGNTGELFF.

The V and J genes are TRBV12-3 or TRBV12-4 and TRBJ1-6; a weak D match, TRBD1 (5 bases). Trimming took 5 bases from V and 7 from J, leaving 18 bases between them. The CDR3 totals 16 residues. The CDR3 DNA reads TGTGCCAGCAGTATGAGGGGAGTCTGGGGGAATTCACCCCTCCACTTT. It is translated as CASSMRGVWGNSPLHF.

The chain joins TRBV7-2 to TRBJ2-7; 8 positions agree with TRBD1. The CDR3 sequence is 14 residues long. CDR1 is SGHTA, CDR2 FQGNSA, per germline. The V segment lost 2 bases and the J segment 7 bases; nucleotides outside the gene matches: 7. CDR3 DNA sequence: TGTGCCAGCAGCTTATCAGGGGGCGCAAAAGAGCAGTACTTC. This codes for CASSLSGGAKEQYF.

This clonotype came up many times. The V and J genes are TRBV25-1 and TRBJ1-2; D call uncertain. Trimming removed 3 bases from V and 4 bases from J, with 12 bases in between. CDR3 length equals 14 residues. Germline CDR1 reads MGHDK; CDR2 reads SYGVNS. The CDR3 nucleotides are TGTGCCAGCAGTGAGGCCAAGATGGCCTATGGCTACACCTTC. Encoded protein: CASSEAKMAYGYTF.

This clonotype was observed a few times. CDR3 amino acids: CASSQDRGRSSETQYF. The DNA of the CDR3 is TGCGCCAGCAGCCAAGATCGGGGAAGGAGTTCGGAGACCCAGTACTTC. The chain couples TRBV4-3 to TRBJ2-5, with D possibly being TRBD2 (5 bases). In germline, CDR1 is LGHNA, CDR2 YSLEER. The length of the CDR3 is 16 residues. Deletions cut 0 bases from V and 5 bases from J, with 16 bases between.

The rearrangement uses TRBV28 and TRBJ1-5; 7 nucleotides agree with TRBD1. Per germline, CDR1 MDHEN and CDR2 SYDVKM. CDR3 size: 14 residues. The junction had 8 bases not matched to a gene; V was cut back by 8 bases and J by 4 bases. Written as DNA, the CDR3 is TGTGCCAGCGACTACACAGGGGTAAATCAGCCCCAGCATTTT. It translates to CASDYTGVNQPQHF.

This clonotype occurred once. The chain employs TRBV29-1 and TRBJ2-5; D assignment may be TRBD1 or TRBD2 (5 bases each). V shed 8 bases and J shed 5 bases, with 18 bases lying between them. The germline gives CDR1 SQVTM, CDR2 ANQGSEA. The CDR3 length is 13 residues. The CDR3 loop is CSSTGTPPETQYF. CDR3 nucleotide sequence: TGCAGCTCAACCGGGACGCCGCCCGAGACCCAGTACTTC. The whole variable domain, remainder taken from reference TRBV29-1 and TRBJ2-5, is SAVISQKPSRDICQRGTSLTIQCQVDSQVTMMFWYRQQPGQSLTLIATANQGSEATYESGFVIDKFPISRPNLTFSTLTVSNMSPEDSSIYLCSSTGTPPETQYFGPGTRLLVL.

This chain joins TRBV20-1 and TRBJ1-4, with D maybe TRBD1 (6 bases). V lost 4 bases and J lost 5, with 14 bases in between. This CDR3 is 14 amino acids long. Germline V gene sequence: CDR1 DFQATT, CDR2 SNEGSKA (reference sequence). The CDR3 loop is CSAIGQGWNEKLFF. In DNA form, the CDR3 reads TGCAGTGCTATCGGTCAGGGGTGGAATGAAAAACTGTTTTTT.

This clonotype was observed many times. The rearrangement links TRBV29-1 to TRBJ1-1; D gene uncertain. The V end was cut by 7 bases, the J end by 5 bases, with 17 bases between. This CDR3 contains 13 residues. CDR1 SQVTM and CDR2 ANQGSEA come from the germline V gene. The CDR3 is CSATIRRDTEAFF. CDR3 DNA sequence: TGCAGCGCCACCATAAGACGGGATACTGAAGCTTTCTTT.